What follows describes a single T cell receptor beta chain. The data were obtained in a study of blood T cell repertoires in COVID-19. TCRdb's table, derived via immunoSEQ multiplex PCR, lists solely in-frame clones and lacks some. The table lists 150,000 or so clones, around 83% of them singletons. V was pared by 5 bases and J by 7 bases, with 12 bases between. Germline loops: CDR1 MNHEY, CDR2 SVGAGI. This CDR3 is 13 amino acids long. The chain recombines TRBV6-5 with TRBJ1-5; the D gene is possibly TRBD1 (5 bases). This receptor was taken from a woman aged 55-69 years with COVID-19, enrolled during active disease. The source material was peripheral blood. CDR3 coding DNA: TGTGCCAGCAGTCGTACAGGTTCCCAGCCCCAGCATTTT. Amino acids: CASSRTGSQPQHF.